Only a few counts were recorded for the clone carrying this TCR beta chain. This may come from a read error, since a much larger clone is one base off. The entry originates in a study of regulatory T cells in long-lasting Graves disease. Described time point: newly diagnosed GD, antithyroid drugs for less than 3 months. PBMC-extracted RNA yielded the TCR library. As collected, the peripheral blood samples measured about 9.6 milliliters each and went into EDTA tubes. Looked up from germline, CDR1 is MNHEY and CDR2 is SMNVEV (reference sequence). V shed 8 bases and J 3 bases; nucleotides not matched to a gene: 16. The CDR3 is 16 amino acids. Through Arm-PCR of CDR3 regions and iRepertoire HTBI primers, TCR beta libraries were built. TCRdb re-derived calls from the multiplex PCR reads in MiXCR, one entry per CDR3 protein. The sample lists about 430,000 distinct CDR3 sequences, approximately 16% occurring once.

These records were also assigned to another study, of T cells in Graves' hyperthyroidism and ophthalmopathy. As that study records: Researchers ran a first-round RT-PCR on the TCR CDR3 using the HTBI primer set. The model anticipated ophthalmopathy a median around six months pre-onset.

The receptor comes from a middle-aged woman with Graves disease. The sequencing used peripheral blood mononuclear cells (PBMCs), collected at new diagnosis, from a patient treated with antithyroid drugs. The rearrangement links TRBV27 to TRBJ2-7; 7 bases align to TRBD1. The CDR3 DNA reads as TGTGCCAGCGGACGAGATTCGGGACAGACCATCTACGAGCAGTACTTC. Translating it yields CASGRDSGQTIYEQYF.